This T cell receptor beta chain derives from a study of blood T cell repertoires in COVID-19. Turning to the study itself: Sources were T cells, B-cell-depleted T cells, or PBMCs; the material itself was cDNA or gDNA.

This clone was detected once. In the original workflow: The assay estimated nucleated cells by amplifying reference gene primers. The protocol was immunoSEQ multiplex PCR, while the TCRdb copy is restricted to in-frame clones and leaves out a portion. V and J calls and clone size are those listed in that table; D and trimming were worked out from the DNA. The sample includes about 250,000 clones, roughly 87% of them seen just once. CDR3 length equals 15 residues. Germline V lookup: CDR1 PRHDT, CDR2 FYEKMQ (reference sequence). V shed 5 bases, J shed 1 base, and the junction held 5 bases outside the gene matches.

The sample taken for sequencing was peripheral blood. The V and J genes are TRBV13 and TRBJ2-4; 7 bases align to TRBD1. The receptor's source is a man aged 18 to 30 with active or convalescent COVID-19. The CDR3 DNA follows: TGTGCCAGCAGCACGGGACAGCTGGCCAAAAACATTCAGTACTTC. This gives the protein CASSTGQLAKNIQYF.